The 17 T cell receptor beta chains below all came from one sample that was sequenced in a study of shared clonotypes between healthy human individuals (TCRdb year 2020). The library was prepared using the immunoSEQ multiplex PCR assay. The table comes from immuneACCESS by way of TCRdb, which keeps in-frame sequences with V and J called. Part of the clones is missing from these tables; in studies checked, under half for an unresolved V gene and the rest for unknown reasons. For this sample there are roughly 500,000 clones; 76% appear just once. The ten largest clones capture 10% to 15% of the sample. The sample taken for sequencing was PBMCs. Receptors were obtained from a woman in her forties in good health. Some clones in this sample may be carry-over from other donors' samples.

A few counts support this clone. V gene TRBV5-5 combines with J gene TRBJ1-2, with 7 nucleotides matching TRBD1. The CDR3 covers 15 residues. Germline V gene data show CDR1 as SGHKS and CDR2 as YYEKEE (reference sequence). V dropped 0 bases and J dropped 7; count of bases not matched to a gene: 9. The CDR3 protein is CASSLGFTGDSGYTF. CDR3 in DNA: TGTGCCAGCAGCTTGGGATTCACAGGGGATTCTGGCTACACCTTC.

This sequence joins TRBV4-1 and TRBJ2-5; 9 bases line up with TRBD2. Trimming took 1 base from V and 4 from J; bases not matched to a gene: 7. Germline values: CDR1 MGHRA, CDR2 YSYEKL. The CDR3 covers 16 residues. CDR3 sequence reads: CASSQVFGGRGETQYF. In DNA, the CDR3 is TGCGCCAGCAGCCAAGTGTTCGGCGGGAGGGGAGAGACCCAGTACTTC.

V gene TRBV5-1 combines with J gene TRBJ1-1; D call uncertain. Germline loops: CDR1 SGHRS, CDR2 YFSETQ. V lost 4 bases and J lost 1, with 8 bases in between. The CDR3 covers 13 residues. The CDR3 sequence: CASSPSWNTEAFF. Here the CDR3 DNA reads TGCGCCAGCAGCCCCAGTTGGAACACTGAAGCTTTCTTT. The variable domain in full, completed from reference TRBV5-1 and TRBJ1-1, reads KAGVTQTPRYLIKTRGQQVTLSCSPISGHRSVSWYQQTPGQGLQFLFEYFSETQRNKGNFPGRFSGRQFSNSRSEMNVSTLELGDSALYLCASSPSWNTEAFFGQGTRLTVV.

The chain links TRBV7-8 to TRBJ2-5; the D gene could be TRBD1 or TRBD2 (5 bases each). The end of the DNA aligns better with TRBJ2-7, so the J call may be wrong. CDR3 length equals 15 residues. CDR1 is SGHVS, CDR2 FQNEAQ, per germline. DNA for the CDR3: TGTGCCAGCAGCTCCTTCTGGGGGAAGGACTACGAGCAGTACTTC. Its translation: CASSSFWGKDYEQYF.

In regard to this clone: The sample has other DNA sequences that encode this CDR3 too. This chain uses TRBV30 with TRBJ2-1; D is possibly TRBD2 (6 bases). Trimming shortened V by 2 bases and J by 10 bases, and 9 bases separated the two germline ends. CDR3 length equals 11 residues. The germline V gene has CDR1 GTSNPN and CDR2 SVGIG (reference sequence). As DNA, the CDR3 is TGTGCCTGGAGTCGCGGGGACGAGCAGTTCTTC. As protein: CAWSRGDEQFF.

There are a few counts of this clone. The rearrangement joins TRBV27 to TRBJ2-7; 11 bases are a match to TRBD2. V was pared by 8 bases and J by 4 bases, with 10 bases of the junction left unmatched. Germline values: CDR1 MNHEY, CDR2 SMNVEV (reference sequence). The CDR3 runs 15 residues. CDR3 bases: TGTGCCAGCTCCCCACCGGGACTAGCGGAGTACGAGCAGTACTTC. Its translation: CASSPPGLAEYEQYF.

There are a few counts of this clone. One end of the junction varies from germline; a read error may be responsible. The chain carries TRBV5-1 and TRBJ2-1, with 11 bases matching TRBD2. Germline V CDR1 and CDR2: SGHRS, YFSETQ. The CDR3 runs to 13 residues. CDR3 DNA sequence: TGCGCCAGCAGCCAGATAGCGGGAGGGGGGTTGATCTTC. Encoded protein: CASSQIAGGGLIF.

The chain couples TRBV5-1 to TRBJ2-1; 8 nucleotides match TRBD2. The CDR3 loop spans 15 amino acids. After removal of 0 bases from V and 4 bases from J, the junction contained 3 bases not matched to a gene. Germline CDR1 SGHRS, CDR2 YFSETQ. The CDR3 loop is CASSLDSGTYNEQFF. The DNA for the CDR3 is TGCGCCAGCAGCTTGGATAGCGGGACGTACAATGAGCAGTTCTTC.

Comment on this clone: A far bigger clonotype differs at one base, so this is likely a read error. This sample includes further DNA sequences coding for the same CDR3. The CDR3, as DNA: TGTGCCAGCAGTTTAATTCCAGGAGGCGCAAGTAATGGCTACACCTTC. Translation: CASSLIPGGASNGYTF. The genes are TRBV28 and TRBJ1-2, with D unclear. The V end was cut by 2 bases, the J end by 6 bases, with 19 bases between. Germline CDR1 MDHEN, CDR2 SYDVKM. The length of the CDR3 is 16 residues.

The V and J genes are TRBV7-9 and TRBJ2-1, with D possibly being TRBD2 (6 bases). The CDR3 has 12 amino acids. Germline V gene data show CDR1 as SEHNR and CDR2 as FQNEAQ (reference sequence). Between the trimmed V and J ends, which lost 6 bases and 5 bases, there was a span of 8 bases. In DNA, the CDR3 is TGTGCCAGCAGGCGGGAACACAATGAGCAGTTCTTC. It is translated as CASRREHNEQFF.

The genes are TRBV9 and TRBJ1-1; TRBD1 aligns across 7 bases. The CDR3 extends over 15 amino acids. V gave up 4 bases and J gave up 4 bases; unmatched junction bases: 10. The germline CDR1 and CDR2 sequences are SGDLS and YYNGEE. In nucleotides, the CDR3 is TGTGCCAGCAGCCCGACGACAGGGAGGCTCACTGAAGCTTTCTTT. Protein product: CASSPTTGRLTEAFF.

In this sample, this clone is medium-sized. The V and J genes are TRBV29-1 and TRBJ2-1, with D unresolved. Germline loops: CDR1 SQVTM, CDR2 ANQGSEA. The CDR3 totals 11 residues. V dropped 6 bases and J dropped 10 bases, with 13 bases sitting between them. As DNA, the CDR3 is TGCAGCGTGTCTAGGTCCGGGGAGCAGTTCTTC. Translated: CSVSRSGEQFF.

There are many counts of this clone. This chain connects TRBV27 to TRBJ1-2; 7 bases fit TRBD1. The CDR3 is 13 residues long. From germline, CDR1 is MNHEY and CDR2 SMNVEV (reference sequence). The V gene end was trimmed by 6 bases and the J gene end by 6 bases; junction bases not matched to a gene: 7. CDR3 coding DNA: TGTGCCAGCAGATATGGAACAGGGGATGGCTACACCTTC. Protein: CASRYGTGDGYTF.

With respect to this clone: Other DNA sequences in this specimen translate into the identical CDR3. The gene calls are TRBV7-2 and TRBJ2-7, with D unclear. Germline CDR1 is SGHTA and CDR2 is FQGNSA. V lost 0 bases and J 3 bases, leaving 6 bases between the germline ends. CDR3 length: 13 residues. The CDR3 DNA reads TGTGCCAGCAGCTTAGCCGGAAACTACGAGCAGTACTTC. Residues: CASSLAGNYEQYF.

A single count supports this clone. This chain links TRBV18 with TRBJ2-6; D not certain. Germline V gene data show CDR1 as KGHSH and CDR2 as LQKENI. Deletions cut 3 bases from V and 1 base from J, with 25 bases between. The CDR3 sequence is 21 residues long. The CDR3 protein is CASSPSRAMSTLRSGANVLTF. For the CDR3, the DNA is TGTGCCAGCTCACCGAGCCGGGCCATGTCAACTCTGAGGTCTGGGGCCAACGTCCTGACTTTC.

The table lists this clone with a few counts. The V call is TRBV11-2, the J call TRBJ2-6; D remains ambiguous. Germline CDR1 and CDR2: SGHAT and FQNNGV. The CDR3 runs 16 residues. V was clipped by 1 base and J by 0 bases, with 7 bases between them. CDR3 DNA sequence: TGTGCCAGCAGCTTAGGGCTCTTCTCTGGGGCCAACGTCCTGACTTTC. Amino acid sequence: CASSLGLFSGANVLTF.

The table lists this clone with a count of one. A far larger clone is off by one base, so a read error is likely. The final CDR3 position lacks the conserved phenylalanine or tryptophan, pointing to a likely read error. This rearrangement joins TRBV7-3 to TRBJ2-2, with 7 bases that match TRBD1. Trimming removed 4 bases from V and 4 bases from J; junction bases left unmatched: 9. This CDR3 is 16 amino acids long. Germline CDR1 is SGHTA and CDR2 is FQGTGA. The CDR3 DNA is TGTGCCAGCAGCTCGACAGGGTTTGCATCCACCGGGGAGCTGTTTCTT. Encoded protein: CASSSTGFASTGELFL.